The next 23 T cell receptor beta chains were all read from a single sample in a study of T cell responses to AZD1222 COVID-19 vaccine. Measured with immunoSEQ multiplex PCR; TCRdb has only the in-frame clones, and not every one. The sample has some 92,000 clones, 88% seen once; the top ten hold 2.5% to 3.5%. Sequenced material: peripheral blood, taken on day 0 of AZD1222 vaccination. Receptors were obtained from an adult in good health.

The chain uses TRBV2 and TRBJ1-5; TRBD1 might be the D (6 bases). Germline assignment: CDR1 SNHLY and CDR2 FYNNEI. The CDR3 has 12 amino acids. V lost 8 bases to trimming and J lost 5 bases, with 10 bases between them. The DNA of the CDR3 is TGTGCCAGCCGGACAGAATATCAGCCCCAGCATTTT. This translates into CASRTEYQPQHF.

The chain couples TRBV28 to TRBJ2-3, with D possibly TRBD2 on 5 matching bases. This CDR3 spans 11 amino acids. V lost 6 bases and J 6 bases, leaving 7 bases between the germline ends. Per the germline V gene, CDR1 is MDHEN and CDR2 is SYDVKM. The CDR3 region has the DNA TGTGCCAGCAGACGAGGGGATACGCAGTATTTT. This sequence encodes CASRRGDTQYF.

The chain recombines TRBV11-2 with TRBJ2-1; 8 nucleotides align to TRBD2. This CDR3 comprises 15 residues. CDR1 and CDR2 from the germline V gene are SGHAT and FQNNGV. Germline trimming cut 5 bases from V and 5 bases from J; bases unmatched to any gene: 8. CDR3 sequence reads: CASSPRTSGNNEQFF. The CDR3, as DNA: TGTGCCAGCAGCCCTCGTACTAGCGGCAACAATGAGCAGTTCTTC.

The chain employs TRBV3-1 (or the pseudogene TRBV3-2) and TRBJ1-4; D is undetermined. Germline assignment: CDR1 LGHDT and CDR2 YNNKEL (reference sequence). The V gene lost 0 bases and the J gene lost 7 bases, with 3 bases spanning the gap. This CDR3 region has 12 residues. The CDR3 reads CASSQDIEKLFF. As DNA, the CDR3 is TGTGCCAGCAGCCAAGATATTGAAAAACTGTTTTTT.

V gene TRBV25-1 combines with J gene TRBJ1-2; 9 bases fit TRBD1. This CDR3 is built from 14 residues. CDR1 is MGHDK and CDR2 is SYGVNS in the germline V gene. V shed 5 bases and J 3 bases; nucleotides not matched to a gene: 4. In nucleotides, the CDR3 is TGTGCCAGCAGTCTCGGGACAGGGTACTATGGCTACACCTTC. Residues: CASSLGTGYYGYTF.

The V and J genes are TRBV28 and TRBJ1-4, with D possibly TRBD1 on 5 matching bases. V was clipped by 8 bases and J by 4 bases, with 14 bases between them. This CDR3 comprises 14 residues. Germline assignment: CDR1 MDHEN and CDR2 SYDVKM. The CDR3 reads CASQRGGNNEKLFF. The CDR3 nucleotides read TGTGCCAGCCAAAGGGGTGGGAATAATGAAAAACTGTTTTTT.

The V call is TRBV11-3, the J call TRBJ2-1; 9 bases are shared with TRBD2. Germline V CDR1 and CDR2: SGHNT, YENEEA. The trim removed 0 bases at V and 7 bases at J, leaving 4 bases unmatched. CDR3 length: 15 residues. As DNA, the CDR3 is TGTGCCAGCAGCTTAGATAGCGGGAGTGGTAATGAGCAGTTCTTC. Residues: CASSLDSGSGNEQFF.

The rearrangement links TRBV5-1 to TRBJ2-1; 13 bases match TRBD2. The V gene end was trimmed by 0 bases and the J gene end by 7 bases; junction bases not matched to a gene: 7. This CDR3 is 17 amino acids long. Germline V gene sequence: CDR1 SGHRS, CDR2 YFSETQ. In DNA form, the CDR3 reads TGCGCCAGCAGCTTGGGTCGGACTAGCGGGGGTAGAAATGAGCAGTTCTTC. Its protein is CASSLGRTSGGRNEQFF.

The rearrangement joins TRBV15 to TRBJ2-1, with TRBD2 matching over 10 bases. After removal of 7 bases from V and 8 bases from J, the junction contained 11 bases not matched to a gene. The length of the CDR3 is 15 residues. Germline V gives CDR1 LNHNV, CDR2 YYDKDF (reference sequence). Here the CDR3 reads CATKTLAGWPHEQFF. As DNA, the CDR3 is TGTGCCACCAAGACACTAGCGGGATGGCCCCATGAGCAGTTCTTC.

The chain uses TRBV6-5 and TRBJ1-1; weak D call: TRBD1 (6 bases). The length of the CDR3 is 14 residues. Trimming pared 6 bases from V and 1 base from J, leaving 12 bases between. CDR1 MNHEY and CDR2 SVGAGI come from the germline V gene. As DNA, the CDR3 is TGTGCCAGCAGATTCAAAGGGGGGAACACTGAAGCTTTCTTT. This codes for CASRFKGGNTEAFF.

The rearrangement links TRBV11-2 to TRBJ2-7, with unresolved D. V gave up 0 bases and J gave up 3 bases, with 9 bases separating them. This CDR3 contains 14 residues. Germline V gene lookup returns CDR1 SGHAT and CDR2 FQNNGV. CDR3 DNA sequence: TGTGCCAGCAGCTTAGATCCCCACAGCTACGAGCAGTACTTC. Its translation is CASSLDPHSYEQYF. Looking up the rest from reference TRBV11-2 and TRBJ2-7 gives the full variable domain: EAGVAQSPRYKIIEKRQSVAFWCNPISGHATLYWYQQILGQGPKLLIQFQNNGVVDDSQLPKDRFSAERLKGVDSTLKIQPAKLEDSAVYLCASSLDPHSYEQYFGPGTRLTVT.

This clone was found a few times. Written as DNA, the CDR3 is TGTGCCAGCAGTTTATACTGGGACAGGGGGCTTGACACTGAAGCTTTCTTT. Its protein is CASSLYWDRGLDTEAFF. The chain carries TRBV27 and TRBJ1-1; 12 bases map to TRBD1. Germline CDR1 is MNHEY and CDR2 is SMNVEV (reference sequence). With 1 base clipped from V and 3 bases from J, the junction kept 6 bases outside the gene matches. This CDR3 region has 17 residues.

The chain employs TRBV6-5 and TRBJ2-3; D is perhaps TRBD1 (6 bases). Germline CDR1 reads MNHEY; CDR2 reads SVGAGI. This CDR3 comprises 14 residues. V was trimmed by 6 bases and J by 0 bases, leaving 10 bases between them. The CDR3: CASSTGISTDTQYF. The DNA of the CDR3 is TGTGCCAGCAGCACAGGGATTAGCACAGATACGCAGTATTTT.

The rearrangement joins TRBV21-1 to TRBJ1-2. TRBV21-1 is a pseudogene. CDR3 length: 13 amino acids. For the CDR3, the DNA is TGTGCCAGCAGCAACTCCGGCAACTATGGCTACACCTTC. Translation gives CASSNSGNYGYTF.

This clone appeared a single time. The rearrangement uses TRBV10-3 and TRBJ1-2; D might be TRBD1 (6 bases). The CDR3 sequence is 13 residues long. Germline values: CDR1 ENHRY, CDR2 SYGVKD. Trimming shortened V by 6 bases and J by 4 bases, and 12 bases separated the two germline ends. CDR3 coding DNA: TGTGCCATCAGCGACAGGCGATTCTATGGCTACACCTTC. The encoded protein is CAISDRRFYGYTF.

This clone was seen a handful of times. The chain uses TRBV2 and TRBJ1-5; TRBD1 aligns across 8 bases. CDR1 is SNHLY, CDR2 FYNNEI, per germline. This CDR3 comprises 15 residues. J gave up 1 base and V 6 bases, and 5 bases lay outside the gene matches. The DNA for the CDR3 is TGTGCCAGCAGCCCGGGGACAGGAAGCAATCAGCCCCAGCATTTT. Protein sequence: CASSPGTGSNQPQHF.

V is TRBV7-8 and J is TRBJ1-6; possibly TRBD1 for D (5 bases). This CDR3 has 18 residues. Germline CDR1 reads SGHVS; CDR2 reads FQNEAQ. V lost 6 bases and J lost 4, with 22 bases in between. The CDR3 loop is CASSSLVSAGKYNSPLHF. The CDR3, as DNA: TGTGCCAGCAGTTCTCTGGTTTCGGCAGGGAAATATAATTCACCCCTCCACTTT. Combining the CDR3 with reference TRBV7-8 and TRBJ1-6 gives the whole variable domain GAGVSQSPRYKVAKRGQDVALRCDPISGHVSLFWYQQALGQGPEFLTYFQNEAQLDKSGLPSDRFFAERPEGSVSTLKIQRTQQEDSAVYLCASSSLVSAGKYNSPLHFGNGTRLTVT.

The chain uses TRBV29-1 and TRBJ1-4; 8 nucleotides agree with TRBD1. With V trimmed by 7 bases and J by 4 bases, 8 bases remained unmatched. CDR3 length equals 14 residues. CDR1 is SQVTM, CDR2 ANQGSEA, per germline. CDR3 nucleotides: TGCAGCGCCCAACCAGGGGGCGTTAATGAAAAACTGTTTTTT. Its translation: CSAQPGGVNEKLFF.

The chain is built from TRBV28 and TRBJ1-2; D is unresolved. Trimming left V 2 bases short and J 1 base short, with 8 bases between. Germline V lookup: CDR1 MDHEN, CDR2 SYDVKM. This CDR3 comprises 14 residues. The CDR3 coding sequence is TGTGCCAGCAGTTTACCGCTAAGTAACTATGGCTACACCTTC. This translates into CASSLPLSNYGYTF.

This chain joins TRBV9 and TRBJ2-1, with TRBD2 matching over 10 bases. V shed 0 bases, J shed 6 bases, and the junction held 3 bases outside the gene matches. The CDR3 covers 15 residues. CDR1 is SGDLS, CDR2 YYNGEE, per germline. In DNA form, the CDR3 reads TGTGCCAGCAGCGTAGGGGGGACTAGCGCCAATGAGCAGTTCTTC. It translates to CASSVGGTSANEQFF.

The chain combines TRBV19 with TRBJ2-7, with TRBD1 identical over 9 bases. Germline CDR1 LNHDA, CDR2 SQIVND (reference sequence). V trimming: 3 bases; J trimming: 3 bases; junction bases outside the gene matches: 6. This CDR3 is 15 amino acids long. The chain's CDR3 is CASSIRTGVDYEQYF. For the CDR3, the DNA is TGTGCCAGTAGTATTAGGACAGGGGTGGACTACGAGCAGTACTTC.

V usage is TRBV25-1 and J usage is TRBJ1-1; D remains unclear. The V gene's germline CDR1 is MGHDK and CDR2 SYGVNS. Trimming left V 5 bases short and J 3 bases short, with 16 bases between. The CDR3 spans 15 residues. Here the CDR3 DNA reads TGTGCCAGCAGTTCTCCGGCTGGTGTAGACACTGAAGCTTTCTTT. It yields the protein CASSSPAGVDTEAFF.

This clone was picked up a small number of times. Here the CDR3 reads CASSLAGRVDGYTF. The CDR3 DNA reads as TGTGCCAGCAGCTTAGCGGGCCGGGTGGATGGCTACACCTTC. The chain employs TRBV7-2 and TRBJ1-2; no firm D call. The CDR3 contains 14 residues. The germline V gene encodes CDR1 SGHTA and CDR2 FQGNSA. V was trimmed by 0 bases and J by 6 bases, leaving 11 bases between them.